The subject of this entry is one TCR beta chain. At the DNA level, this CDR3 is encoded by other sequences in the same sample as well. This entry comes from a study of blood T cell repertoires in COVID-19. Across the whole study: Acute-phase and convalescent COVID-19 samples originated in the United States, Italy and Spain.

Measured with immunoSEQ multiplex PCR; TCRdb has only the in-frame clones, and not every one. This sample has about 190,000 clones, with around 85% found just once. The CDR3 extends over 15 amino acids. V shed 0 bases, J shed 1 base, and the junction held 0 bases outside the gene matches. From germline, CDR1 is LNHNV and CDR2 YYDKDF (reference sequence). V is TRBV15 and J is TRBJ1-5, with 7 bases lining up with TRBD1. Sequenced input: peripheral blood. This receptor was identified in a man younger than 40 with acute or convalescent COVID-19. Here the CDR3 DNA reads TGTGCCACCAGCAGAGACAGGGGGAGCAATCAGCCCCAGCATTTT. This translates into CATSRDRGSNQPQHF.